This T cell receptor beta chain was retrieved from a study of cytomegalovirus exposure and HLA in healthy donors. Overall study results and limits: In a later analysis, approximately 15,000 TCR beta sequences were associated with HLA alleles at 0.05 false discovery rate. Later, an analysis found that common viral pathogens appeared to be linked with several of the most significant clusters. A classifier reportedly called cytomegalovirus status with high sensitivity and specificity. Analyses of presence and absence presupposed an approximately uniform sequencing depth across donors.

V gave up 5 bases and J gave up 0 bases; unmatched junction bases: 5. Per the germline V gene, CDR1 is SGHTA and CDR2 is FQGNSA. This CDR3 comprises 17 residues. Researchers ran the PCR with 60 Vbeta and 13 Jbeta primers. The method was immunoSEQ multiplex PCR; TCRdb's version includes in-frame clones alone and lacks a portion of them. The repertoire holds 180,000 or so clones, with about 75% as singletons. About this clone: The antigen is not known.

Sequencing was carried out using PBMCs. This sequence originates from a woman in her 40s in good health and CMV-seropositive. This chain links TRBV7-2 with TRBJ2-1; 12 bases line up with TRBD2. CDR3 amino acids: CASSPPGLAGSYNEQFF. The CDR3 DNA sequence: TGTGCCAGCAGCCCCCCGGGACTAGCGGGCTCCTACAATGAGCAGTTCTTC.